What follows describes a single TCR beta chain. Antigen specificity is unknown. The junction had 6 bases not matched to a gene; V was cut back by 5 bases and J by 0 bases. CDR3 length: 16 residues. The germline gives CDR1 SGHTA, CDR2 FQGTGA. The sample is drawn from a study of shared clonotypes between healthy human individuals. Study-wide background: Used for every donor were three CD4 naive, three CD4 memory, two CD8 naive and one CD8 memory plate. Study-wide results and limits: It was the non-shared clonotypes that had lower generation probabilities than clonotypes shared by all four donors.

Genomic DNA of every subset was divided equally among multiple immunoSEQ plates. Original processing methods: With immunoSEQ giving junction-only sequences and no quality scores, filtering differed. Data came from immunoSEQ multiplex PCR; TCRdb stores just in-frame clones and leaves some out. V and J calls and clone size follow that table, whereas D and trimming were derived from the DNA. The sample holds 600,000 to 750,000 clones, 90% seen once. The chain joins TRBV7-3 to TRBJ2-1, with 8 bases aligning to TRBD1. The TCR was taken from a man between 18 and 29 years old in good health. Some clones in this sample may be carry-over from other donors' samples. Material for sequencing was memory CD8+ T cells from PBMCs. As for subset: CD45RO+ cells pooled with CCR7-negative TemRA cells. The CDR3 is CASSTLTGDSYNEQFF. Written as DNA, the CDR3 is TGTGCCAGCAGCACGCTGACAGGGGACTCCTACAATGAGCAGTTCTTC.